These 20 T cell receptor beta chains came from one sample sequenced in a study of blood T cell repertoires in COVID-19. The data were produced by immunoSEQ multiplex PCR, yet TCRdb's version contains in-frame clones alone and is incomplete. The profile covers around 180,000 clones, with approximately 90% appearing a single time and around 25% taken by the ten largest. The material sequenced was peripheral blood. These receptors all come from a man between 60 and 70 years old with acute or convalescent COVID-19.

The chain has TRBV6-6 and TRBJ1-2; D is possibly TRBD1 (6 bases). The CDR3 runs 13 residues. CDR1 and CDR2 (germline): MNHNY, SVGAGI (reference sequence). V lost 9 bases and J lost 3, with 14 bases in between. The CDR3 bases are TGTGCCAGTGGGGGCAGCCAAGACTATGGCTACACCTTC. Its protein product is CASGGSQDYGYTF.

In DNA form, the CDR3 reads TGTGCCAGCAGCAAAGCCGGACTAGCGGACGAAGAGACCCAGTACTTC. Its translation is CASSKAGLADEETQYF. The chain couples TRBV7-9 to TRBJ2-5; TRBD2 matches at 10 bases. Per the germline V gene, CDR1 is SEHNR and CDR2 is FQNEAQ (reference sequence). This CDR3 is 16 amino acids long. The junction had 9 bases not matched to a gene; V was cut back by 5 bases and J by 3 bases.

With regard to this clone: One base away lies a much larger clone, so this may be a sequencing read error. The V gene is TRBV6-5, the J gene TRBJ1-1, with D possibly TRBD1 on 6 matching bases. The germline V gene encodes CDR1 MNHEY and CDR2 SVGAGI. V gave up 7 bases and J gave up 1 base, with 10 bases separating them. The CDR3 totals 13 residues. DNA of the CDR3: TGTGCCAGCACCCTGGGACAGAACACTGAAGCTTTCTTT. Its translation: CASTLGQNTEAFF.

V usage is TRBV2 and J usage is TRBJ1-6; D ambiguous. The CDR3 is made up of 12 amino acids. Germline V gives CDR1 SNHLY, CDR2 FYNNEI. V was cut by 4 bases and J by 14 bases, with 12 bases left in between. The CDR3 loop reads CASSVFGEALHF. CDR3 DNA sequence: TGTGCCAGCAGTGTATTCGGAGAGGCCCTCCACTTT.

This clone was observed a single time. The V and J genes are TRBV18 and TRBJ2-5, with D unresolved. Looked up from germline, CDR1 is KGHSH and CDR2 is LQKENI. The CDR3 has 13 amino acids. With 5 bases removed from V and 5 bases from J, the gap between germline ends came to 12 bases. The CDR3 DNA follows: TGTGCCAGCTCATCCAGCCACGGGGAGACCCAGTACTTC. The encoded protein is CASSSSHGETQYF. Using reference TRBV18 and TRBJ2-5 for the parts outside the CDR3, the full variable domain is NAGVMQNPRHLVRRRGQEARLRCSPMKGHSHVYWYRQLPEEGLKFMVYLQKENIIDESGMPKERFSAEFPKEGPSILRIQQVVRGDSAAYFCASSSSHGETQYFGPGTRLLVL.

The chain recombines TRBV7-9 with TRBJ2-3, with D perhaps TRBD2 (5 bases). V was trimmed by 6 bases and J by 3 bases, leaving 13 bases between them. This CDR3 is 14 amino acids long. From germline, CDR1 is SEHNR and CDR2 FQNEAQ (reference sequence). This CDR3 is CASRWGEGTDTQYF. CDR3 coding DNA: TGTGCCAGCAGGTGGGGAGAGGGAACAGATACGCAGTATTTT.

This clone came up once. This rearrangement joins TRBV6-5 to TRBJ1-2, with a possible D match to TRBD1 (6 bases). This CDR3 is built from 15 residues. V dropped 0 bases and J dropped 3 bases, with 11 bases sitting between them. Germline assignment: CDR1 MNHEY and CDR2 SVGAGI. CDR3 protein: CASSYSRQGYYGYTF. The CDR3, as DNA: TGTGCCAGCAGTTACTCACGGCAGGGGTACTATGGCTACACCTTC.

Notes on this clone: Other DNA sequences in the same sample also yield this CDR3. The rearrangement links TRBV18 to TRBJ1-1; TRBD1 aligns across 10 bases. Trimming at V came to 3 bases and at J to 5 bases, leaving 6 bases not matched to a gene. The CDR3 runs to 15 residues. The germline V gene has CDR1 KGHSH and CDR2 LQKENI. The CDR3 sequence: CASSPRQGASTEAFF. The CDR3 DNA is TGTGCCAGCTCACCGAGACAGGGGGCGAGTACTGAAGCTTTCTTT.

This clone came up once. V usage is TRBV7-2 and J usage is TRBJ2-3; tentative D call: TRBD2 (5 bases). V lost 2 bases and J lost 1, with 10 bases in between. CDR3 length: 15 amino acids. The germline V gene has CDR1 SGHTA and CDR2 FQGNSA. CDR3 nucleotide sequence: TGTGCCAGCAGCTTATTGGGAGAAGGCACAGATACGCAGTATTTT. Protein sequence: CASSLLGEGTDTQYF. The full variable domain, with the rest looked up from reference TRBV7-2 and TRBJ2-3, is GAGVSQSPSNKVTEKGKDVELRCDPISGHTALYWYRQSLGQGLEFLIYFQGNSAPDKSGLPSDRFSAERTGGSVSTLTIQRTQQEDSAVYLCASSLLGEGTDTQYFGPGTRLTVL.

The rearrangement uses TRBV5-1 and TRBJ2-1, with 9 nucleotides matching TRBD2. Germline V gene sequence: CDR1 SGHRS, CDR2 YFSETQ. J lost 0 bases, V lost 4 bases, and 2 bases had no gene match. This CDR3 region has 15 residues. The CDR3, as DNA: TGCGCCAGCAGCGCTAGCGGGGTCTCCTACAATGAGCAGTTCTTC. Translation: CASSASGVSYNEQFF.

This chain joins TRBV3-1 (or the pseudogene TRBV3-2) and TRBJ2-2; 8 bases map to TRBD1. Per the germline V gene, CDR1 is LGHDT and CDR2 is YNNKEL (reference sequence). The V segment lost 2 bases and the J segment 5 bases; nucleotides outside the gene matches: 4. CDR3 length: 15 amino acids. The chain's CDR3 is CASSQTRGRTGELFF. For the CDR3, the DNA is TGTGCCAGCAGCCAAACCAGGGGGCGAACCGGGGAGCTGTTTTTT.

J is TRBJ1-2 and V is TRBV10-3, with D possibly being TRBD1 (6 bases). V was trimmed by 10 bases and J by 0 bases, leaving 15 bases between them. Germline-derived CDR1 and CDR2 are ENHRY and SYGVKD. This CDR3 is 14 amino acids long. DNA for the CDR3: TGTGCCACCCTCAGGGACATCTCTAACTATGGCTACACCTTC. It codes for CATLRDISNYGYTF.

The chain carries TRBV24-1 and TRBJ2-3; tentatively, D is TRBD2 (5 bases). CDR1 and CDR2 (germline): KGHDR, SFDVKD. Trimming removed 4 bases from V and 8 bases from J, with 21 bases in between. The CDR3 sequence is 16 residues long. DNA for the CDR3: TGTGCCACCAGTGACCGGACTGGGGAAGTCGGAACTACGCAGTATTTT. Translated: CATSDRTGEVGTTQYF.

DNA of the CDR3: TGCGCCAGCAGCTTAGACGGAGTCTATGGCTACACCTTC. Protein: CASSLDGVYGYTF. This rearrangement joins TRBV5-1 to TRBJ1-2, with D hard to call. V shed 2 bases and J shed 4 bases, with 9 bases lying between them. Germline V CDR1 and CDR2: SGHRS, YFSETQ. CDR3 length: 13 residues.

The chain carries TRBV10-3 and TRBJ1-1; D possibly corresponds to TRBD1 (6 bases). The CDR3 sequence is 12 residues long. Germline V gene data show CDR1 as ENHRY and CDR2 as SYGVKD. V lost 2 bases and J 8 bases, leaving 9 bases between the germline ends. The CDR3 sequence: CAISETDSEAFF. As DNA, the CDR3 is TGTGCCATCAGTGAGACGGACAGCGAAGCTTTCTTT.

This rearrangement joins TRBV30 to TRBJ2-4, with 8 bases identical to TRBD1. Germline CDR1 reads GTSNPN; CDR2 reads SVGIG (reference sequence). V trimming: 0 bases; J trimming: 6 bases; junction bases outside the gene matches: 7. This CDR3 comprises 15 residues. CDR3 in DNA: TGTGCCTGGAGTGTATCCCCAGGGGGCGTAAACATTCAGTACTTC. It is translated as CAWSVSPGGVNIQYF.

The rearrangement links TRBV3-1 (or the pseudogene TRBV3-2) to TRBJ2-1, with a possible D match to TRBD2 (5 bases). The length of the CDR3 is 13 residues. V lost 0 bases, J lost 9 bases, and 9 bases lay in between. CDR1 and CDR2 from the germline V gene are LGHDT and YNNKEL (reference sequence). CDR3: CASSQDAGGEQFF. The CDR3, as DNA: TGTGCCAGCAGCCAAGATGCGGGCGGTGAGCAGTTCTTC.

The table lists this clone with a few counts. The sample holds other DNA sequences that translate to the same CDR3. The chain joins TRBV18 to TRBJ1-4; D is possibly TRBD1 (5 bases). V was pared by 3 bases and J by 8 bases, with 10 bases between. There are 13 residues in the CDR3. Looked up from germline, CDR1 is KGHSH and CDR2 is LQKENI. CDR3 loop: CASSPQGREKLFF. The CDR3 nucleotides are TGTGCCAGCTCACCCCAGGGTCGGGAAAAACTGTTTTTT.

The chain recombines TRBV21-1 with TRBJ2-7; no DNA check was done on the table's D call, TRBD1. TRBV21-1 is classified as a pseudogene. The CDR3 loop spans 16 amino acids. In DNA, the CDR3 is TGTGCCAGCAGCGTTTCCCGGACAGTCTTCTCCTACGAGCAGTACTTC. Translating gives CASSVSRTVFSYEQYF.

This chain links TRBV12-5 with TRBJ1-1; D remains ambiguous. The length of the CDR3 is 12 residues. CDR1 is LGHNT and CDR2 is FRNRAP in the germline V gene. With 5 bases removed from V and 4 bases from J, the gap between germline ends came to 8 bases. CDR3 in DNA: TGTGCTAGTGGTCAGGTTGGCACTGAAGCTTTCTTT. It yields the protein CASGQVGTEAFF.